This T cell receptor beta chain is from a study of blood T cell repertoires in COVID-19. The repertoire was sequenced with immunoSEQ multiplex PCR; TCRdb's copy has only in-frame clones and lacks some. The sample lists 130,000 to 150,000 clones, roughly 84% occurring once. V shed 1 base, J shed 7 bases, and the junction held 4 bases outside the gene matches. The CDR3 covers 16 residues. The V gene's germline CDR1 is LGHNA and CDR2 YNFKEQ. Material: peripheral blood. This clonotype originated in a human donor in a cohort sampled during active COVID-19. This rearrangement joins TRBV4-2 to TRBJ1-6; 10 bases fit TRBD1. CDR3 nucleotide sequence: TGTGCCAGCAGCCAAGCTGGGGACAGGGGAAATTCACCCCTCCACTTT. Protein sequence: CASSQAGDRGNSPLHF.